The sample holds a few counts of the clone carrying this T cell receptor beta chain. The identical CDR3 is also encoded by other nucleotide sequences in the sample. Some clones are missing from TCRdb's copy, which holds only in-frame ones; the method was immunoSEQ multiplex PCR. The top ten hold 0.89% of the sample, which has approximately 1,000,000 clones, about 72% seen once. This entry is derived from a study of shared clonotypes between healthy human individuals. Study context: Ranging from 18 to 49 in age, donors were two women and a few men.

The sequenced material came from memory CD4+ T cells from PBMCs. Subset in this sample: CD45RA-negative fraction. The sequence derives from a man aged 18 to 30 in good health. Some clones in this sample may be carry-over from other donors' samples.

CDR3 sequence: CASSPGQVQETQYF. The DNA of the CDR3 is TGTGCCAGCTCACCGGGACAGGTACAAGAGACCCAGTACTTC. The V gene is TRBV18, the J gene TRBJ2-5; 8 bases are a match to TRBD1. This CDR3 has 14 amino acids. Germline CDR1 is KGHSH and CDR2 is LQKENI. Trimming took 3 bases from V and 2 from J; bases not matched to a gene: 2.